Each of the 20 T cell receptor beta chains below was sequenced from the same sample in a study of memory CD4+ T cells and cytomegalovirus serostatus. Measured with immunoSEQ multiplex PCR; TCRdb has only the in-frame clones, and not every one. The table lists roughly 39,000 clones, roughly 80% of them singletons. The sort gate was single viable CD3+CD4+CD8-CD45RO+ cells for memory CD4+ T cells. The sample was memory CD4+ T cells from blood. Receptors were obtained from an adult in good health and CMV-seronegative.

J is TRBJ1-1 and V is TRBV4-2, with 8 bases that match TRBD1. V dropped 4 bases and J dropped 1; count of bases not matched to a gene: 2. The CDR3 loop spans 14 amino acids. Per germline, CDR1 LGHNA and CDR2 YNFKEQ. The CDR3 loop reads CASSLGQGNTEAFF. The CDR3 nucleotides read TGTGCCAGCAGCCTAGGACAGGGGAACACTGAAGCTTTCTTT.

This chain joins TRBV4-1 and TRBJ2-7; D gene ambiguous. The CDR3 totals 13 residues. Germline CDR1 MGHRA, CDR2 YSYEKL. The V end was cut by 0 bases, the J end by 7 bases, with 10 bases between. The CDR3 here is CASSQDLMGEQYF. CDR3 bases: TGCGCCAGCAGCCAAGATCTTATGGGGGAGCAGTACTTC.

The chain recombines TRBV9 with TRBJ1-1; weak D call: TRBD1 (5 bases). The CDR3 is 15 residues long. V was shortened by 0 bases and J by 5 bases, with 14 bases between the two germline ends. Germline V gene sequence: CDR1 SGDLS, CDR2 YYNGEE. CDR3 sequence: CASSVESGVMTEAFF. CDR3 in DNA: TGTGCCAGCAGCGTAGAGTCGGGGGTAATGACTGAAGCTTTCTTT.

By its share, this clone is medium-sized (0.01 to 0.1%). The chain is built from TRBV7-8 and TRBJ2-7; a possible D gene is TRBD2 (5 bases). Germline V gene sequence: CDR1 SGHVS, CDR2 FQNEAQ. The CDR3 covers 13 residues. Between the trimmed V and J ends, which lost 4 bases and 3 bases, there was a span of 10 bases. The CDR3 DNA reads as TGTGCCAGCAGCTCGCGTACTAGCTACGAGCAGTACTTC. Amino acids: CASSSRTSYEQYF.

The rearrangement joins TRBV4-1 to TRBJ2-3; 7 nucleotides align to TRBD2. The ends lost 0 bases at V and 6 bases at J; junction bases unmatched: 9. This CDR3 comprises 16 residues. CDR1 is MGHRA and CDR2 is YSYEKL in the germline V gene. The CDR3 reads CASSQDRAGLGDTQYF. Here the CDR3 DNA reads TGCGCCAGCAGCCAAGATAGAGCGGGGTTGGGGGATACGCAGTATTTT.

The chain employs TRBV5-1 and TRBJ2-5; D uncertain. Trimming removed 2 bases at V and 5 bases at J, with 13 bases between. Germline V gene data show CDR1 as SGHRS and CDR2 as YFSETQ. The CDR3 is 14 residues long. Here the CDR3 reads CASSFDVRSETQYF. The CDR3 DNA reads as TGCGCCAGCAGCTTCGACGTGAGATCCGAGACCCAGTACTTC.

This rearrangement joins TRBV5-6 to TRBJ2-6; 7 nucleotides match TRBD1. The CDR3 contains 18 residues. V lost 1 base and J lost 2; bases outside the gene matches: 9. The V gene's germline CDR1 is SGHDT and CDR2 YYEEEE. The DNA for the CDR3 is TGTGCCAGCAGCTTGAGCACAGGGACAGTTGCTGGGGCCAACGTCCTGACTTTC. Translation: CASSLSTGTVAGANVLTF.

V and J are TRBV21-1 and TRBJ1-5. TRBV21-1 is shown as a pseudogene. This CDR3 is 16 amino acids long. The chain's CDR3 is CASSKLTERACQPQHF. CDR3 bases: TGTGCCAGCAGCAAACTGACGGAGAGGGCTTGCCAGCCCCAGCATTTT.

This clone showed up just once. This chain uses TRBV6-1 with TRBJ2-6; D is undetermined. The V end was cut by 3 bases, the J end by 4 bases, with 4 bases between. The CDR3 totals 13 residues. CDR1 is MNHNS and CDR2 is SASEGT in the germline V gene. The CDR3: CASSDWGANVLTF. The CDR3 DNA sequence: TGTGCCAGCAGTGACTGGGGGGCCAACGTCCTGACTTTC.

This clone has more than one count but fewer than ten. This chain connects TRBV29-1 to TRBJ1-1; D ambiguous. The germline gives CDR1 SQVTM, CDR2 ANQGSEA. The CDR3 contains 12 residues. V lost 4 bases, J lost 1 base, and 7 bases lay in between. CDR3 protein: CSVGHANTEAFF. In DNA form, the CDR3 reads TGCAGCGTTGGACACGCGAACACTGAAGCTTTCTTT.

The chain uses TRBV5-6 and TRBJ2-5; 11 bases are shared with TRBD2. V gave up 3 bases and J gave up 0 bases; unmatched junction bases: 7. CDR3 length: 17 amino acids. The germline V gene has CDR1 SGHDT and CDR2 YYEEEE. CDR3 DNA: TGTGCCAGCAGCTACAAATCTAGCGGGGGGTACCAAGAGACCCAGTACTTC. Its protein product is CASSYKSSGGYQETQYF.

This chain uses TRBV13 with TRBJ1-1; no definite D call. V lost 0 bases, J lost 4 bases, and 6 bases lay in between. This CDR3 comprises 13 residues. Germline V lookup: CDR1 PRHDT, CDR2 FYEKMQ (reference sequence). The CDR3 nucleotides are TGTGCCAGCAGCTTAGGGGGTCGCACTGAAGCTTTCTTT. Encoded protein: CASSLGGRTEAFF. Full variable domain (remainder filled in from reference TRBV13 and TRBJ1-1): AAGVIQSPRHLIKEKRETATLKCYPIPRHDTVYWYQQGPGQDPQFLISFYEKMQSDKGSIPDRFSAQQFSDYHSELNMSSLELGDSALYFCASSLGGRTEAFFGQGTRLTVV.

The rearrangement uses TRBV5-1 and TRBJ1-6; D is unclear. Looked up from germline, CDR1 is SGHRS and CDR2 is YFSETQ. The CDR3 is 15 residues long. Trimming removed 0 bases at V and 5 bases at J, with 9 bases between. CDR3 in amino acids: CASSLGGRDNSPLHF. For the CDR3, the DNA is TGCGCCAGCAGCTTGGGCGGGAGAGATAATTCACCCCTCCACTTT.

The chain combines TRBV6-4 with TRBJ1-1, with 8 positions matching TRBD1. V lost 6 bases and J lost 4; bases outside the gene matches: 7. CDR3 size: 14 residues. Germline loops: CDR1 MRHNA, CDR2 SNTAGT. The CDR3 region is CASRDTDRGTEAFF. The CDR3 DNA reads TGTGCCAGCAGGGATACCGACAGGGGCACTGAAGCTTTCTTT.

The chain joins TRBV2 to TRBJ2-5; 8 bases line up with TRBD2. Germline loops: CDR1 SNHLY, CDR2 FYNNEI. There are 13 residues in the CDR3. V dropped 4 bases and J dropped 5; count of bases not matched to a gene: 3. In DNA, the CDR3 is TGTGCCAGCAGTGCGGCTAGCGGGGAGACCCAGTACTTC. Amino acids: CASSAASGETQYF.

This chain links TRBV5-3 with TRBJ2-2; weak D call: TRBD2 (5 bases). TRBV5-3 is assigned to the ORF class and has an uncertain function. This CDR3 is 17 amino acids long. The V gene lost 1 base and the J gene lost 2 bases, with 15 bases spanning the gap. The CDR3 is CARSLTEGSINTGELFF. The CDR3 DNA sequence: TGTGCCAGAAGCTTGACCGAGGGCTCAATCAACACCGGGGAGCTGTTTTTT.

The chain is built from TRBV29-1 and TRBJ1-2; D is unresolved. This CDR3 region has 13 residues. Per the germline V gene, CDR1 is SQVTM and CDR2 is ANQGSEA. The CDR3 protein is CSSSGGNNYGYTF. The DNA for the CDR3 is TGCTCCTCATCCGGTGGAAACAACTATGGCTACACCTTC.

The rearrangement uses TRBV6-6 and TRBJ2-7; 8 nucleotides match TRBD2. V shed 4 bases, J shed 2 bases, and the junction held 4 bases outside the gene matches. Germline V lookup: CDR1 MNHNY, CDR2 SVGAGI (reference sequence). This CDR3 comprises 14 residues. The CDR3 sequence: CASSLTSGTYEQYF. The CDR3 coding sequence is TGTGCCAGCAGTTTAACTAGCGGTACCTACGAGCAGTACTTC.

The rearrangement uses TRBV27 and TRBJ1-1; possible D gene TRBD1, 5 bases. The CDR3 loop spans 15 amino acids. Trimming removed 4 bases at V and 0 bases at J, with 12 bases between. Germline V gene sequence: CDR1 MNHEY, CDR2 SMNVEV (reference sequence). The CDR3 region is CASSSGLKMNTEAFF. CDR3 DNA sequence: TGTGCCAGCAGTTCGGGACTGAAAATGAACACTGAAGCTTTCTTT.

The chain has TRBV7-2 and TRBJ1-1; D is perhaps TRBD1 (6 bases). The CDR3 is made up of 13 amino acids. Germline V lookup: CDR1 SGHTA, CDR2 FQGNSA. The V and J ends lost 3 bases and 6 bases respectively, with 11 bases between them. The CDR3 protein is CASSFGGSSEAFF. In nucleotides, the CDR3 is TGTGCCAGCAGCTTCGGGGGCAGTTCTGAAGCTTTCTTT.